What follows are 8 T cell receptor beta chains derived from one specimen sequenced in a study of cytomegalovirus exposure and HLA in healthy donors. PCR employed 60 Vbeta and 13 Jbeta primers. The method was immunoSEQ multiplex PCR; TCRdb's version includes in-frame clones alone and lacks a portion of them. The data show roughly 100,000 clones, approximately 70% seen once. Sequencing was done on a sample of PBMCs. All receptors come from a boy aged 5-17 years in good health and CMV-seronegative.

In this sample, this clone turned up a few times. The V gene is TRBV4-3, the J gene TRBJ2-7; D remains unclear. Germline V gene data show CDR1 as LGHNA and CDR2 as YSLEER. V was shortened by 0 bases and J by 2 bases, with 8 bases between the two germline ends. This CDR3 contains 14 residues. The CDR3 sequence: CASSQERSTYEQYF. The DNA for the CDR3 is TGCGCCAGCAGCCAAGAGAGAAGTACCTACGAGCAGTACTTC.

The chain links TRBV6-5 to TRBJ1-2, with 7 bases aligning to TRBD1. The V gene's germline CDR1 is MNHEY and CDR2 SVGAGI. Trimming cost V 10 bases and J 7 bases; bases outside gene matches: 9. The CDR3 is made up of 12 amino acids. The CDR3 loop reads CATARQGFGYTF. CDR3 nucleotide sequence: TGTGCCACGGCCCGACAGGGTTTTGGCTACACCTTC.

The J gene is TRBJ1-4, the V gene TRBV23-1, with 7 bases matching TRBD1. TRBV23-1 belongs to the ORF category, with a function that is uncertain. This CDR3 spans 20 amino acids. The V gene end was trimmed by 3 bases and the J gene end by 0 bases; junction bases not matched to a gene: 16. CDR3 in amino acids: CASSHPDRRRSRATNEKLFF. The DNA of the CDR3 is TGCGCCAGCAGTCACCCGGACAGGCGGAGGTCCCGAGCAACTAATGAAAAACTGTTTTTT.

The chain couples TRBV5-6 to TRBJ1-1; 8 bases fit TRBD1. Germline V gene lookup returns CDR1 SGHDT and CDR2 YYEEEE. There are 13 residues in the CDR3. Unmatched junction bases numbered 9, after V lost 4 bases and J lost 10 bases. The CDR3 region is CASSIRTGRVAFF. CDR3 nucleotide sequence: TGTGCCAGCAGCATACGGACAGGGCGGGTAGCTTTCTTT.

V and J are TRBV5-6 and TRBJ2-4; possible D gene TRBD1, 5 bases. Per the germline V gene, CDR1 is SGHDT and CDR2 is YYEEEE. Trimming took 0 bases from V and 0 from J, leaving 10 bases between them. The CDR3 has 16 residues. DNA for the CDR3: TGTGCCAGCAGCTTGGCAGGGATTATAGCCAAAAACATTCAGTACTTC. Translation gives CASSLAGIIAKNIQYF. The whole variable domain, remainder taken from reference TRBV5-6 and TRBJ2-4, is DAGVTQSPTHLIKTRGQQVTLRCSPKSGHDTVSWYQQALGQGPQFIFQYYEEEERQRGNFPDRFSGHQFPNYSSELNVNALLLGDSALYLCASSLAGIIAKNIQYFGAGTRLSVL.

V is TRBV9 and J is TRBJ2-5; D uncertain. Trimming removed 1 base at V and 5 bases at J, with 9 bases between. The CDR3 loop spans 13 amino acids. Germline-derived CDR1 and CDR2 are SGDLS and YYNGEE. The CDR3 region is CASSVFSGETQYF. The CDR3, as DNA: TGTGCCAGCAGCGTATTCTCCGGGGAGACCCAGTACTTC.

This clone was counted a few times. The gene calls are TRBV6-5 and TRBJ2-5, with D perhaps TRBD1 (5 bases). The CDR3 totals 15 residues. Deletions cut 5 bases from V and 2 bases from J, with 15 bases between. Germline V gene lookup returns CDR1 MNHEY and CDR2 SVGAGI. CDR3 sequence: CASSPGHSPQETQYF. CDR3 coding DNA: TGTGCCAGCAGTCCCGGACATTCTCCTCAAGAGACCCAGTACTTC.

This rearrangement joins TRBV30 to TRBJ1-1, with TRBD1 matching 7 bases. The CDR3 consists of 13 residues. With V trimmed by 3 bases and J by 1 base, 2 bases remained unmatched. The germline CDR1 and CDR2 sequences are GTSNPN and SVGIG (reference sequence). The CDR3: CAWRDRENTEAFF. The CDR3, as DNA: TGTGCCTGGAGAGACAGGGAGAACACTGAAGCTTTCTTT.